The 30 T cell receptor beta chains below all came from one sample that was sequenced in a study of cytomegalovirus exposure and HLA in healthy donors. Both 60 Vbeta primers and 13 Jbeta primers went into the PCR. Measured with immunoSEQ multiplex PCR; TCRdb has only the in-frame clones, and not every one. This sample has 70,000 or so clones, with 80% to 90% found just once. The source material was PBMCs. These receptor sequences come from a woman aged 30 to 39 in good health and CMV-seronegative.

The genes are TRBV5-1 and TRBJ2-1; 7 bases match TRBD1. CDR3 length: 15 residues. The germline V gene encodes CDR1 SGHRS and CDR2 YFSETQ. The ends lost 0 bases at V and 1 base at J; junction bases unmatched: 1. CDR3: CASSLEQGSYNEQFF. CDR3 nucleotide sequence: TGCGCCAGCAGCTTGGAACAGGGGTCCTACAATGAGCAGTTCTTC.

This chain links TRBV9 with TRBJ2-2; 11 bases fit TRBD1. Germline-derived CDR1 and CDR2 are SGDLS and YYNGEE. Trimming took 5 bases from V and 6 from J; bases not matched to a gene: 6. The CDR3 is 15 amino acids. The CDR3 spells CASRTRTGGPGELFF. In nucleotides, the CDR3 is TGTGCCAGCAGGACTAGGACAGGGGGCCCCGGGGAGCTGTTTTTT.

This sequence joins TRBV9 and TRBJ2-4, with TRBD2 as a possible D gene (6 bases). Germline-derived CDR1 and CDR2 are SGDLS and YYNGEE. V was cut by 3 bases and J by 3 bases, with 13 bases left in between. The CDR3 runs to 15 residues. The CDR3 nucleotides are TGTGCCAGCAGCGGGGACTCGGCGGGCAAAAACATTCAGTACTTC. Translation gives CASSGDSAGKNIQYF.

The CDR3 DNA reads as TGTGCCAGCAGCATGGGAAGGGGGGATACGCAGTATTTT. It is translated as CASSMGRGDTQYF. The chain joins TRBV5-6 to TRBJ2-3, with D maybe TRBD1 (6 bases). CDR3 size: 13 residues. Germline CDR1 is SGHDT and CDR2 is YYEEEE. V gave up 4 bases and J gave up 6 bases, with 12 bases separating them. Based on the CDR3 plus reference TRBV5-6 and TRBJ2-3, the full variable domain is DAGVTQSPTHLIKTRGQQVTLRCSPKSGHDTVSWYQQALGQGPQFIFQYYEEEERQRGNFPDRFSGHQFPNYSSELNVNALLLGDSALYLCASSMGRGDTQYFGPGTRLTVL.

The chain carries TRBV18 and TRBJ1-4; 7 bases are a match to TRBD1. The V and J ends lost 1 base and 4 bases, in that order; junction bases with no gene match: 6. This CDR3 is 16 amino acids long. Germline V gene sequence: CDR1 KGHSH, CDR2 LQKENI. This CDR3 is CASSPQLSGGNEKLFF. CDR3 nucleotides: TGTGCCAGCTCACCACAGTTGTCAGGGGGTAATGAAAAACTGTTTTTT.

The chain carries TRBV6-5 and TRBJ1-2; TRBD1 matches at 8 bases. Germline V CDR1 and CDR2: MNHEY, SVGAGI. Unmatched junction bases numbered 5, after V lost 0 bases and J lost 8 bases. The CDR3 length is 14 residues. CDR3 DNA sequence: TGTGCCAGCAGTTACTCTCGGACAGGGAACGGCTACACCTTC. It specifies CASSYSRTGNGYTF.

The chain joins TRBV6-1 to TRBJ1-4; 7 bases agree with TRBD1. Germline lookup yields CDR1 MNHNS and CDR2 SASEGT. V was clipped by 2 bases and J by 8 bases; unmatched bases: 14. CDR3 length: 17 amino acids. CDR3 in DNA: TGTGCCAGCAGTGAAAGTGAAGGGGGCGAGAAGGGAGAAAAACTGTTTTTT. Translating gives CASSESEGGEKGEKLFF.

The chain combines TRBV5-1 with TRBJ1-3, with unresolved D. Germline assignment: CDR1 SGHRS and CDR2 YFSETQ. The CDR3 runs to 13 residues. V was trimmed by 7 bases and J by 0 bases, leaving 8 bases between them. CDR3 DNA: TGCGCCAGCCGGAGCGGCTCTGGAAACACCATATATTTT. Translated, it gives CASRSGSGNTIYF. The whole variable domain, filled in from reference TRBV5-1 and TRBJ1-3, reads KAGVTQTPRYLIKTRGQQVTLSCSPISGHRSVSWYQQTPGQGLQFLFEYFSETQRNKGNFPGRFSGRQFSNSRSEMNVSTLELGDSALYLCASRSGSGNTIYFGEGSWLTVV.

The V and J genes are TRBV6-4 and TRBJ2-1; 7 nucleotides align to TRBD1. Germline CDR1 MRHNA, CDR2 SNTAGT. The CDR3 extends over 16 amino acids. V was pared by 4 bases and J by 0 bases, with 6 bases of the junction left unmatched. Here the CDR3 reads CASSVQQGSSYNEQFF. Written as DNA, the CDR3 is TGTGCCAGCAGTGTCCAACAGGGGTCCTCCTACAATGAGCAGTTCTTC.

This sequence joins TRBV19 and TRBJ2-2; 8 bases map to TRBD2. CDR1 is LNHDA, CDR2 SQIVND, per germline (reference sequence). The CDR3 covers 14 residues. The ends lost 3 bases at V and 7 bases at J; junction bases unmatched: 4. The CDR3 nucleotides read TGTGCCAGTAGTATGCTGCGGGAGGTCGGGGAGCTGTTTTTT. The encoded protein is CASSMLREVGELFF.

The CDR3 loop is CASGRGGTAAYNEQFF. CDR3 nucleotides: TGTGCCAGTGGGAGAGGAGGGACAGCCGCCTACAATGAGCAGTTCTTC. This rearrangement joins TRBV19 to TRBJ2-1, with D maybe TRBD1 (7 bases). The ends were cut back, 8 bases at V and 2 bases at J, with 19 bases in the middle. Germline V gene data show CDR1 as LNHDA and CDR2 as SQIVND (reference sequence). This CDR3 comprises 16 residues. Drawing the rest from reference TRBV19 and TRBJ2-1, the complete variable domain is DGGITQSPKYLFRKEGQNVTLSCEQNLNHDAMYWYRQDPGQGLRLIYYSQIVNDFQKGDIAEGYSVSREKKESFPLTVTSAQKNPTAFYLCASGRGGTAAYNEQFFGPGTRLTVL.

The chain links TRBV5-1 to TRBJ2-5; 8 bases fit TRBD1. Germline trimming cut 7 bases from V and 2 bases from J; bases unmatched to any gene: 13. The germline V gene has CDR1 SGHRS and CDR2 YFSETQ. CDR3 length: 16 residues. Written as DNA, the CDR3 is TGCGCCAGCCGCCTAAATACAGGGGGGAGTCAAGAGACCCAGTACTTC. Translation: CASRLNTGGSQETQYF.

The J gene is TRBJ2-1, the V gene TRBV11-2, with TRBD2 matching over 10 bases. The V and J ends lost 5 bases and 7 bases, in that order; junction bases with no gene match: 11. The CDR3 consists of 16 residues. CDR1 is SGHAT, CDR2 FQNNGV, per germline. In nucleotides, the CDR3 is TGTGCCAGCAGCAACCCCCAGGGGACTAGCGAGAATGAGCAGTTCTTC. It is translated as CASSNPQGTSENEQFF. Full variable domain (rest looked up from reference TRBV11-2 and TRBJ2-1): EAGVAQSPRYKIIEKRQSVAFWCNPISGHATLYWYQQILGQGPKLLIQFQNNGVVDDSQLPKDRFSAERLKGVDSTLKIQPAKLEDSAVYLCASSNPQGTSENEQFFGPGTRLTVL.

The rearrangement links TRBV7-3 to TRBJ2-7, with 9 bases fitting TRBD1. There are 15 residues in the CDR3. J was trimmed by 4 bases and V by 5 bases; bases with no gene match: 9. In germline, CDR1 is SGHTA, CDR2 FQGTGA. The CDR3 loop is CASSQEGQGSYEQYF. The CDR3 nucleotides are TGTGCCAGCAGCCAAGAGGGACAGGGAAGTTACGAGCAGTACTTC. Filled out from reference TRBV7-3 and TRBJ2-7, the complete variable domain reads GAGVSQTPSNKVTEKGKYVELRCDPISGHTALYWYRQSLGQGPEFLIYFQGTGAADDSGLPNDRFFAVRPEGSVSTLKIQRTERGDSAVYLCASSQEGQGSYEQYFGPGTRLTVT.

This clone was recorded only once. The chain links TRBV28 to TRBJ1-2; D ambiguous. Trimming shortened V by 4 bases and J by 5 bases, and 14 bases separated the two germline ends. The germline V gene has CDR1 MDHEN and CDR2 SYDVKM. The CDR3 totals 14 residues. CDR3 DNA sequence: TGTGCCAGCAGTTCATCCCACCGGAGTTATGGCTACACCTTC. Translation gives CASSSSHRSYGYTF.

The CDR3 DNA reads TGTGCCAGCTCAAGGGACAGGGGCCAAGAGACCCAGTACTTC. It is translated as CASSRDRGQETQYF. This chain joins TRBV18 and TRBJ2-5, with 10 bases matching TRBD1. The V and J ends lost 5 bases and 1 base, in that order; junction bases with no gene match: 1. CDR1 and CDR2 from the germline V gene are KGHSH and LQKENI. This CDR3 is 14 amino acids long.

V gene TRBV18 combines with J gene TRBJ1-2; 8 nucleotides line up with TRBD1. J gave up 5 bases and V 3 bases, and 8 bases lay outside the gene matches. The germline V gene encodes CDR1 KGHSH and CDR2 LQKENI. This CDR3 spans 15 amino acids. The CDR3 bases are TGTGCCAGCTCACCCTCAGGGGGCGCAGGGTATGGCTACACCTTC. It yields the protein CASSPSGGAGYGYTF.

This rearrangement joins TRBV10-3 to TRBJ1-1, with 8 bases that match TRBD1. There are 14 residues in the CDR3. J was trimmed by 9 bases and V by 0 bases; bases with no gene match: 6. Germline V CDR1 and CDR2: ENHRY, SYGVKD. The CDR3 DNA follows: TGTGCCATCAGTGAGTCAGAAACAGGGGGAAAAGCTTTCTTT. Translation: CAISESETGGKAFF.

The chain carries TRBV7-9 and TRBJ2-7; the D gene is possibly TRBD2 (7 bases). This CDR3 region has 14 residues. Germline lookup yields CDR1 SEHNR and CDR2 FQNEAQ (reference sequence). Between the trimmed V and J ends, which lost 8 bases and 2 bases, there was a span of 16 bases. CDR3 in amino acids: CASSGGRATYEQYF. CDR3 nucleotides: TGTGCCAGCTCCGGGGGGCGGGCAACCTACGAGCAGTACTTC.

The chain links TRBV7-2 to TRBJ2-7; 8 bases agree with TRBD2. Germline CDR1 is SGHTA and CDR2 is FQGNSA. This CDR3 has 15 amino acids. Unmatched junction bases numbered 9, after V lost 5 bases and J lost 3 bases. CDR3 DNA: TGTGCCAGCAGCAATCTAGCGGGCTTGGACTACGAGCAGTACTTC. Translated: CASSNLAGLDYEQYF. Full variable domain (rest looked up from reference TRBV7-2 and TRBJ2-7): GAGVSQSPSNKVTEKGKDVELRCDPISGHTALYWYRQSLGQGLEFLIYFQGNSAPDKSGLPSDRFSAERTGGSVSTLTIQRTQQEDSAVYLCASSNLAGLDYEQYFGPGTRLTVT.

This clone was recorded only once. The chain is built from TRBV5-6 and TRBJ2-4; 12 bases are shared with TRBD2. Trimming took 3 bases from V and 8 from J; bases not matched to a gene: 9. This CDR3 spans 16 amino acids. Germline-derived CDR1 and CDR2 are SGHDT and YYEEEE. CDR3 protein: CASSSRLAGVIDIQYF. CDR3 nucleotides: TGTGCCAGCAGCTCGAGACTAGCGGGAGTCATCGACATTCAGTACTTC.

V usage is TRBV5-1 and J usage is TRBJ2-1; 7 bases map to TRBD1. Germline V gene sequence: CDR1 SGHRS, CDR2 YFSETQ. Trimming took 3 bases from V and 5 from J; bases not matched to a gene: 8. The CDR3 is 15 residues long. The DNA of the CDR3 is TGCGCCAGCAGCTGGGGACAGCAAGTGGACAATGAGCAGTTCTTC. Translated, it gives CASSWGQQVDNEQFF.

This sequence joins TRBV19 and TRBJ2-7; 8 nucleotides match TRBD1. The ends lost 3 bases at V and 1 base at J; junction bases unmatched: 5. The CDR3 runs 15 residues. CDR1 and CDR2 (germline): LNHDA, SQIVND (reference sequence). The CDR3 nucleotides read TGTGCCAGTAGTATCCAACAGGGGGTGTCCTACGAGCAGTACTTC. Encoded protein: CASSIQQGVSYEQYF.

This chain uses TRBV4-3 with TRBJ1-2; the D gene is possibly TRBD1 (5 bases). Trimming took off 0 bases at V and 8 bases at J, with 16 bases between the two ends. Germline assignment: CDR1 LGHNA and CDR2 YSLEER. The CDR3 sequence is 15 residues long. CDR3 in amino acids: CASSQDPDRSPGYTF. CDR3 bases: TGCGCCAGCAGCCAAGATCCAGACAGATCCCCCGGCTACACCTTC.

The chain is built from TRBV27 and TRBJ2-7, with 8 bases that match TRBD1. The CDR3 is made up of 15 amino acids. V lost 5 bases, J lost 0 bases, and 6 bases stayed unmatched. The germline gives CDR1 MNHEY, CDR2 SMNVEV (reference sequence). CDR3 in amino acids: CASSPRTGSSYEQYF. The CDR3 DNA sequence: TGTGCCAGCAGTCCCAGGACAGGGAGCTCCTACGAGCAGTACTTC.

The chain uses TRBV5-1 and TRBJ1-4, with 11 bases identical to TRBD1. CDR3 size: 15 residues. The V gene end was trimmed by 0 bases and the J gene end by 6 bases; junction bases not matched to a gene: 1. Germline V gene sequence: CDR1 SGHRS, CDR2 YFSETQ. CDR3 in amino acids: CASSLGDRGDEKLFF. CDR3 bases: TGCGCCAGCAGCTTGGGGGACAGGGGGGATGAAAAACTGTTTTTT.

The rearrangement uses TRBV7-9 and TRBJ2-2, with 9 bases that match TRBD1. V gave up 1 base and J gave up 4 bases; unmatched junction bases: 1. Germline CDR1 SEHNR, CDR2 FQNEAQ (reference sequence). The CDR3 is 15 amino acids. This CDR3 reads CASSLGTGATGELFF. The CDR3 DNA follows: TGTGCCAGCAGCTTAGGGACAGGGGCCACCGGGGAGCTGTTTTTT.

This clone was seen just once. This chain uses TRBV12-5 with TRBJ1-2, with no clear D. V was pared by 3 bases and J by 0 bases, with 17 bases between. The CDR3 spans 17 residues. Looked up from germline, CDR1 is LGHNT and CDR2 is FRNRAP. The CDR3 loop reads CASGFFLSGRANYGYTF. CDR3 sequence (DNA): TGTGCTAGTGGTTTCTTTTTATCCGGCCGGGCTAACTATGGCTACACCTTC.

The table lists this clone with a few counts. The rearrangement links TRBV5-6 to TRBJ1-2, with a tentative D call TRBD1 (6 bases). The CDR3 has 13 amino acids. Germline assignment: CDR1 SGHDT and CDR2 YYEEEE. V shed 0 bases and J shed 3 bases, with 6 bases lying between them. The CDR3 loop is CASSLEGDYGYTF. CDR3 sequence (DNA): TGTGCCAGCAGCTTGGAGGGGGACTATGGCTACACCTTC.

This clone has just a few counts. The CDR3 coding sequence is TGCGCCAGCAGGCTGGACAGGGAAGGAGGCTACACCTTC. Translated: CASRLDREGGYTF. The J gene is TRBJ1-2, the V gene TRBV5-1, with 8 bases matching TRBD1. V trimming: 5 bases; J trimming: 8 bases; junction bases outside the gene matches: 8. This CDR3 is 13 amino acids long. Looked up from germline, CDR1 is SGHRS and CDR2 is YFSETQ. Full variable domain (remainder filled in from reference TRBV5-1 and TRBJ1-2): KAGVTQTPRYLIKTRGQQVTLSCSPISGHRSVSWYQQTPGQGLQFLFEYFSETQRNKGNFPGRFSGRQFSNSRSEMNVSTLELGDSALYLCASRLDREGGYTFGSGTRLTVV.